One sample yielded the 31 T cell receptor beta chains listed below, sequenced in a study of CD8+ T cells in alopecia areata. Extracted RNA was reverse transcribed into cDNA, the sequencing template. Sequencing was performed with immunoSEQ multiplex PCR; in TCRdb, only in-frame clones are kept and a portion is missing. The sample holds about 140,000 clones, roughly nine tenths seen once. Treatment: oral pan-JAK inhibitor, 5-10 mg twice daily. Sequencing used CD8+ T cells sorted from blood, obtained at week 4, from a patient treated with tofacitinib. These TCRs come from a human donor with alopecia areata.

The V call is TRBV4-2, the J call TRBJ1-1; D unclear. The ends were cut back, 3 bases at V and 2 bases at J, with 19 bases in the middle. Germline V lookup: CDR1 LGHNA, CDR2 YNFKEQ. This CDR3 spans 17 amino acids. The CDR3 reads CASSQVMETLSNTEAFF. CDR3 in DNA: TGTGCCAGCAGCCAGGTTATGGAGACACTATCTAACACTGAAGCTTTCTTT.

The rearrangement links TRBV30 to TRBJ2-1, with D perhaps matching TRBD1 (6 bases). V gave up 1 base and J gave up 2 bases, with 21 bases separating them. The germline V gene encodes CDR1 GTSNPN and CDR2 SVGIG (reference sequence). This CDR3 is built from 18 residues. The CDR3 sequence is CAWSAPTGNFGPYNEQFF. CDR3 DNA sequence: TGTGCCTGGAGTGCCCCTACAGGGAATTTTGGGCCCTACAATGAGCAGTTCTTC.

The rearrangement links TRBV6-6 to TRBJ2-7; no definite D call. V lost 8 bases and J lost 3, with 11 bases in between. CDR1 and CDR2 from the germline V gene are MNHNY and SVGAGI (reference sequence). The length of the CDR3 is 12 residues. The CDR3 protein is CASFDWGYEQYF. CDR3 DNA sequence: TGTGCCAGCTTCGACTGGGGCTACGAGCAGTACTTC.

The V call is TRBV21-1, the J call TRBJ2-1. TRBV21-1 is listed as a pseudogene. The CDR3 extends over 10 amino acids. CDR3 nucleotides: TGTGCCAGCTACCACAATGAGCAGTTCTTC. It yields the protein CASYHNEQFF.

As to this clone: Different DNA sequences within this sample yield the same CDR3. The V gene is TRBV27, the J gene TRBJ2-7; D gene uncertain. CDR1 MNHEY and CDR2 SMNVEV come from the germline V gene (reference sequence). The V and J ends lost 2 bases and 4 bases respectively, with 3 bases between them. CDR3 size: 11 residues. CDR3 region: CASSLGYEQYF. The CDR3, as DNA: TGTGCCAGCAGTTTAGGTTACGAGCAGTACTTC.

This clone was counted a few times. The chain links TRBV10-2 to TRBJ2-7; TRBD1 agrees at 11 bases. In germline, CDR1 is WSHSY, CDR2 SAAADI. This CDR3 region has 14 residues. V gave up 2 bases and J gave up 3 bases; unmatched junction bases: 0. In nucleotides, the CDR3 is TGCGCCAGCAGTGAGGGGACAGGGGGCTACGAGCAGTACTTC. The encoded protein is CASSEGTGGYEQYF.

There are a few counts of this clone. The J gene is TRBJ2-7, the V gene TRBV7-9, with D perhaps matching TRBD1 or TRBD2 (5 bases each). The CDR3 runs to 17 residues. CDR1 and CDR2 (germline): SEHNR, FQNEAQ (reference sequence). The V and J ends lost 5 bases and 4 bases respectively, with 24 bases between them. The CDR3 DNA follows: TGTGCCAGCAGCGAATCAAACCGGGGCCTTAACGATTACGAGCAGTACTTC. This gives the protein CASSESNRGLNDYEQYF.

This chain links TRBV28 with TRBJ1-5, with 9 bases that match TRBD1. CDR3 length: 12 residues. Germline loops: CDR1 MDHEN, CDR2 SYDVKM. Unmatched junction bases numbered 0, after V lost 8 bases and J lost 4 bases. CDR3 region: CASGQGNQPQHF. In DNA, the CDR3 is TGTGCCAGCGGACAGGGGAATCAGCCCCAGCATTTT.

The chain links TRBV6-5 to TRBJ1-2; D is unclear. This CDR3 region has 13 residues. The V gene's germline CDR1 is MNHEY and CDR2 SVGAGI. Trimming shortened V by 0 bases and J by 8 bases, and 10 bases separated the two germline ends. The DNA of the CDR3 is TGTGCCAGCAGTTACTCGACCCACCGAGGCTACACCTTC. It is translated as CASSYSTHRGYTF.

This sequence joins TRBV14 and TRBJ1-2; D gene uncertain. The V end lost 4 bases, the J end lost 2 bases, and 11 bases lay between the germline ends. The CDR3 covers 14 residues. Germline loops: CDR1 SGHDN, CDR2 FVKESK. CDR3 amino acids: CASSPRLGNYGYTF. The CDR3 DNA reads TGTGCCAGCAGCCCCCGCCTCGGGAACTATGGCTACACCTTC.

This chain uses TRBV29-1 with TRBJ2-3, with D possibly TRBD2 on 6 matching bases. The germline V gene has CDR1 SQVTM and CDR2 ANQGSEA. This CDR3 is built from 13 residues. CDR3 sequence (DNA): TGCAACGGGATTAGCGGCTCCTTAGGGTCGCAGTATTTT. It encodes CNGISGSLGSQYF.

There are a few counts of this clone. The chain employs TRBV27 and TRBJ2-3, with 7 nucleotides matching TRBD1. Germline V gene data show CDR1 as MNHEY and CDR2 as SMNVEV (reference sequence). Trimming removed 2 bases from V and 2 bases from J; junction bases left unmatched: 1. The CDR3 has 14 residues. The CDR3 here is CASSLEGATDTQYF. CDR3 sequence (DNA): TGTGCCAGCAGTTTAGAGGGGGCCACAGATACGCAGTATTTT.

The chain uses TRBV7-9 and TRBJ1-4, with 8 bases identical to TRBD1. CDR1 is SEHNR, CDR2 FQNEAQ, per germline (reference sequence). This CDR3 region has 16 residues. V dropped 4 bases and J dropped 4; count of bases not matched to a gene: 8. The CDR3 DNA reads TGTGCCAGCAGCTATGGATCGACAGGGGATAATGAAAAACTGTTTTTT. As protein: CASSYGSTGDNEKLFF.

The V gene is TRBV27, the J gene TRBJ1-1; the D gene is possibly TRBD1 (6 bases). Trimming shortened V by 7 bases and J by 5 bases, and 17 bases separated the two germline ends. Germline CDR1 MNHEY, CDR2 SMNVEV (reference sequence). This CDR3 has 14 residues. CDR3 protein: CASTRSGQGTEAFF. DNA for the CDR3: TGTGCCAGCACTAGATCAGGGCAGGGGACTGAAGCTTTCTTT.

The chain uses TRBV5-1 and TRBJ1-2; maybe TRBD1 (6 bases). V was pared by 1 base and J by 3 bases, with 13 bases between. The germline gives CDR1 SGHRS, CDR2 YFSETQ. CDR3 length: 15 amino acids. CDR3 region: CASSLSAGDYYGYTF. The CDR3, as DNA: TGCGCCAGCAGCTTGTCCGCAGGGGATTACTATGGCTACACCTTC.

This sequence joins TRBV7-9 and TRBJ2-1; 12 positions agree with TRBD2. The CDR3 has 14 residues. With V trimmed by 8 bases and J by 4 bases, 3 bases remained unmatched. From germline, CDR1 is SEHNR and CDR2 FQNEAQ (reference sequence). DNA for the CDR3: TGTGCCAGCCGACTAGCGGGAGAGTACAATGAGCAGTTCTTC. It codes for CASRLAGEYNEQFF.

CDR3 amino acids: CASSLGDSGSTDTQYF. The CDR3 DNA reads TGCGCCAGCAGCTTGGGGGATAGCGGGAGCACAGATACGCAGTATTTT. The V call is TRBV5-1, the J call TRBJ2-3; 7 bases map to TRBD2. Germline CDR1 reads SGHRS; CDR2 reads YFSETQ. After removal of 0 bases from V and 0 bases from J, the junction contained 4 bases not matched to a gene. There are 16 residues in the CDR3.

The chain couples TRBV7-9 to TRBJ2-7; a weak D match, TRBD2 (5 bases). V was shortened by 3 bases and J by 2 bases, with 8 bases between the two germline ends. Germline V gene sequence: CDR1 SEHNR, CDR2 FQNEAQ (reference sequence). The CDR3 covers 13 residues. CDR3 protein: CASSFRDAYEQYF. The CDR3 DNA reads TGTGCCAGCAGCTTCCGGGATGCCTACGAGCAGTACTTC. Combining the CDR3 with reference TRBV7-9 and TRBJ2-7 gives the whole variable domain DTGVSQNPRHKITKRGQNVTFRCDPISEHNRLYWYRQTLGQGPEFLTYFQNEAQLEKSRLLSDRFSAERPKGSFSTLEIQRTEQGDSAMYLCASSFRDAYEQYFGPGTRLTVT.

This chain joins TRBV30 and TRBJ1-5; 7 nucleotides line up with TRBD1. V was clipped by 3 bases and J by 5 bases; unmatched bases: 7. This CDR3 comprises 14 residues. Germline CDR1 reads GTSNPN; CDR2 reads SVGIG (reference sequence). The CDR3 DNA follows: TGTGCCTGGAGCGAGACAGGGTATCATCAGCCCCAGCATTTT. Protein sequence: CAWSETGYHQPQHF. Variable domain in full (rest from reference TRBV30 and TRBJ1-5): SQTIHQWPATLVQPVGSPLSLECTVEGTSNPNLYWYRQAAGRGLQLLFYSVGIGQISSEVPQNLSASRPQDRQFILSSKKLLLSDSGFYLCAWSETGYHQPQHFGDGTRLSIL.

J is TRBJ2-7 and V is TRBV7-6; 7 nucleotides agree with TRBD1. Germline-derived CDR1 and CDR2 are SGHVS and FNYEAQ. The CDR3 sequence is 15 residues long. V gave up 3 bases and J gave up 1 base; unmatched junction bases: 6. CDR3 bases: TGTGCCAGCAGCTTTCGACAGGGTAAATCCTACGAGCAGTACTTC. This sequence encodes CASSFRQGKSYEQYF.

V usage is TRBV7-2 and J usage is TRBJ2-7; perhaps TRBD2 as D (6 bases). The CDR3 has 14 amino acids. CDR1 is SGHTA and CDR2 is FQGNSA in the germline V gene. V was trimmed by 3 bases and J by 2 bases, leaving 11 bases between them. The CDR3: CASSFPAGTYEQYF. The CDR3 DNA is TGTGCCAGCAGCTTTCCAGCGGGTACCTACGAGCAGTACTTC.

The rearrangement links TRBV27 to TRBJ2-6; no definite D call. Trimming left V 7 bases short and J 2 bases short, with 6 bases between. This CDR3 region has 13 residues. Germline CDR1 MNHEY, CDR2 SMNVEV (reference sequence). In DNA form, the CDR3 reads TGTGCCAGCACCCTAACTGGGGCCAACGTCCTGACTTTC. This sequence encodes CASTLTGANVLTF.

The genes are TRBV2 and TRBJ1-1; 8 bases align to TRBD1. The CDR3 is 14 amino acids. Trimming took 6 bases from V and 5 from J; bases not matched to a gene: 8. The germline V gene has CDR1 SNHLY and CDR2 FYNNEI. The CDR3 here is CASSVGQGETEAFF. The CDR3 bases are TGTGCCAGCAGCGTAGGACAGGGAGAGACTGAAGCTTTCTTT.

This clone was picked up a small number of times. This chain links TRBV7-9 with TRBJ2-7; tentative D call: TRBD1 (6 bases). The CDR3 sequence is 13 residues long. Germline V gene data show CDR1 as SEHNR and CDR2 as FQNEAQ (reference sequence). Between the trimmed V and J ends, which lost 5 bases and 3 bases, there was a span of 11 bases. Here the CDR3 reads CASSHGQIYEQYF. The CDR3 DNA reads TGTGCCAGCAGCCATGGACAGATCTACGAGCAGTACTTC.

CDR3 in DNA: TGTGCCAGCAGTGACGGCGGGGCCTACGAGCAGTACTTC. Translating gives CASSDGGAYEQYF. The rearrangement joins TRBV6-1 to TRBJ2-7; D may be TRBD2 (6 bases). This CDR3 spans 13 amino acids. V was shortened by 3 bases and J by 2 bases, with 8 bases between the two germline ends. Germline V gives CDR1 MNHNS, CDR2 SASEGT.

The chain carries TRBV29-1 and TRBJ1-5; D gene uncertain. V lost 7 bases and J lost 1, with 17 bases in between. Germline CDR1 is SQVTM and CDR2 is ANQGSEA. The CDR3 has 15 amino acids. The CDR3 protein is CSARSGEGSNQPQHF. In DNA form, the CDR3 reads TGCAGCGCTCGGTCCGGGGAAGGGAGCAATCAGCCCCAGCATTTT.

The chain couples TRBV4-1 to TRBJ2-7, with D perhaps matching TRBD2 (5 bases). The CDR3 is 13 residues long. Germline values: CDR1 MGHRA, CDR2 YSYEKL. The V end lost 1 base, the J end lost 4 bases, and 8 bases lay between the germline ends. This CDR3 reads CASSQGGEYEQYF. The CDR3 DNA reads TGCGCCAGCAGCCAAGGGGGAGAATACGAGCAGTACTTC.

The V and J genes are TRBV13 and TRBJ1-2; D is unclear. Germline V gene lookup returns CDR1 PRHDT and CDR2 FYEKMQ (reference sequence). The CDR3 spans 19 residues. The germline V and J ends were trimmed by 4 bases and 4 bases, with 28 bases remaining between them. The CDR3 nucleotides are TGTGCCAGCAGCTACGCCCGTGCAATGGTAGGGAAAGTGCCCTATGGCTACACCTTC. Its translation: CASSYARAMVGKVPYGYTF.

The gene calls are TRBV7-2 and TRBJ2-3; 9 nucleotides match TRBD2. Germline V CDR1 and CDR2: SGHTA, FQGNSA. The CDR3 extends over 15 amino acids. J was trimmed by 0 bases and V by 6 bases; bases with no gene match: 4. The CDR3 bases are TGTGCCAGCAGGGCGGGGGGGTCTAGCACAGATACGCAGTATTTT. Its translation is CASRAGGSSTDTQYF.

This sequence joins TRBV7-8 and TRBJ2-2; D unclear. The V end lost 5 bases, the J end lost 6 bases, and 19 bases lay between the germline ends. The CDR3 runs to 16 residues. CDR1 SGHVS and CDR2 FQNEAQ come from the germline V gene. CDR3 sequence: CASSPCQYCGPGELFF. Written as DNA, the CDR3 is TGTGCCAGCAGCCCTTGCCAGTATTGCGGCCCCGGGGAGCTGTTTTTT.

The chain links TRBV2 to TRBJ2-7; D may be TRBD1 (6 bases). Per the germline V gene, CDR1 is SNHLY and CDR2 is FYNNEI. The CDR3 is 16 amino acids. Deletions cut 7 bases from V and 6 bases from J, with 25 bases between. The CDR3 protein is CASKPFVIQGRAEQYF. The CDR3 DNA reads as TGTGCCAGCAAACCCTTCGTGATACAGGGCCGGGCCGAGCAGTACTTC.